The clone carrying this TCR beta chain was seen repeatedly, ten times or more. Original analysis: Reference gene primer amplification gave nucleated cell count estimates. This table comes from immunoSEQ multiplex PCR, and its TCRdb copy is limited to in-frame clones, with some not included. The V and J calls and clone size were taken over from that table, and D and trimming were inferred from the DNA. The data contain 150,000 or so clones, 80% to 90% of them seen just once; the ten biggest clones take up roughly 19%. This record comes from a study of blood T cell repertoires in COVID-19. Study background: Samples taken during acute and convalescent COVID-19 were collected in the United States, Italy and Spain. Sample material is recorded as cDNA or gDNA derived from T cells, B-cell-depleted T cells, or PBMCs.

This TCR came from an elderly woman with acute or convalescent COVID-19. Sequencing input: peripheral blood.

CDR3 sequence (DNA): TGTGCCAGCTCACCAGCAGCGGACTATGGCTACACCTTC. It translates to CASSPAADYGYTF. The chain is built from TRBV18 and TRBJ1-2; no clear D gene. The CDR3 runs to 13 residues. Germline assignment: CDR1 KGHSH and CDR2 LQKENI. Trimming left V 2 bases short and J 3 bases short, with 7 bases between.